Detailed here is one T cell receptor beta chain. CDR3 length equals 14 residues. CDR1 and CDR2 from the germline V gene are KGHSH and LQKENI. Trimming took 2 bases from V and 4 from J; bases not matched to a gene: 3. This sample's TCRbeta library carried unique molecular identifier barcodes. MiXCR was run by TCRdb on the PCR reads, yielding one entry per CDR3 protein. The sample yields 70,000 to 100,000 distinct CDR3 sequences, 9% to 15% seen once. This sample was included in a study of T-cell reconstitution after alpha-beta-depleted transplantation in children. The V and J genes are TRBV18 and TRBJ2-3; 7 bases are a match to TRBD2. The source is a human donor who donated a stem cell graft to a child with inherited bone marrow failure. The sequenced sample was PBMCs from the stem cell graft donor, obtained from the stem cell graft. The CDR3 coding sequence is TGTGCCAGCTCACCAATCCGGGGGGCAGATACGCAGTATTTT. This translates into CASSPIRGADTQYF.